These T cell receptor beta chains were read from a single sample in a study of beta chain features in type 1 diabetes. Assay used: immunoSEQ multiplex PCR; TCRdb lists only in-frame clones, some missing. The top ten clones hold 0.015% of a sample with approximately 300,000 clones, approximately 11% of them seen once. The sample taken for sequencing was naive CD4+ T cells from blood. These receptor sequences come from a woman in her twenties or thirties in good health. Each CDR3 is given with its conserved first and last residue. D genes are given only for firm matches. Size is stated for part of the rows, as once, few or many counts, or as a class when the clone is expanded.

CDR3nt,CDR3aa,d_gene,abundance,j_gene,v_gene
TGTGCCAGCAGCTCGACTAGCGGGAGGTTCTACGAGCAGTACTTC,CASSSTSGRFYEQYF,TRBD2,few,TRBJ2-7,TRBV7-9
TGTGCCAGCACCCCAGGACATATGTACGAGCAGTACTTC,CASTPGHMYEQYF,-,few,TRBJ2-7,TRBV9
TGCGCCAGCAAACGGATCGGGGCTAGCGGGATTTACAATGAGCAGTTCTTC,CASKRIGASGIYNEQFF,TRBD2,few,TRBJ2-1,TRBV5-1
TGTGCCAGCAGTTCAGTGGGAGAGTTAGGGGGGACCCAGTACTTC,CASSSVGELGGTQYF,-,-,TRBJ2-5,TRBV4-2
TGCGCCAGCAGCTTCCAGGGGGCAGATTACCAAGAGACCCAGTACTTC,CASSFQGADYQETQYF,TRBD1,few,TRBJ2-5,TRBV5-1
TGTGCCAGCAGCCGAGGACTAAACACCGGGGAGCTGTTTTTT,CASSRGLNTGELFF,-,few,TRBJ2-2,TRBV14
TGTGCCAGCTCACCACCGTCCCTTGTAGGACAGGGGTCGTACGAGCAGTACTTC,CASSPPSLVGQGSYEQYF,TRBD1,-,TRBJ2-7,TRBV18
TGTGCCAGCAGCCCAGTACGACAGGGAGGTGGCTACACCTTC,CASSPVRQGGGYTF,TRBD1,few,TRBJ1-2,TRBV6-5
TGTGCCAGTAGTATTCCCCTCCCCGGGACTGAAGCTTTCTTT,CASSIPLPGTEAFF,-,few,TRBJ1-1,TRBV19
TGTGCCAGCAGCCAACAGGGGAGCTCCTACAATGAGCAGTTCTTC,CASSQQGSSYNEQFF,-,-,TRBJ2-1,TRBV4-2
TGTGCCAGCAGCCCGCCAAGGGGCAGTTCTATGAACACTGAAGCTTTCTTT,CASSPPRGSSMNTEAFF,-,-,TRBJ1-1,TRBV28
TGCGCCAGCAGCCAAGGGCGGACTAGAAACCCCTACGAGCAGTACTTC,CASSQGRTRNPYEQYF,TRBD2,-,TRBJ2-7,TRBV4-1
TGTGCCAGCAGCGAGAGGAGAACTAGCGGCATCAATGAGCAGTTCTTC,CASSERRTSGINEQFF,TRBD2,few,TRBJ2-1,TRBV14
TGTGCCAGCAGGTTCGCGTATGGCACAGATACGCAGTATTTT,CASRFAYGTDTQYF,-,few,TRBJ2-3,TRBV7-2
TGCAGCCAAAGTGGCGCCACAGGAACGTCTGGCACAGATACGCAGTATTTT,CSQSGATGTSGTDTQYF,-,-,TRBJ2-3,TRBV29-1
TGTGCCAGCAGCCAAGATGGGCAGGGCGACTATGGCTACACCTTC,CASSQDGQGDYGYTF,-,-,TRBJ1-2,TRBV4-2
TGTGCCAGCCAAGACAGGGGACGAAAAGCTTTCTTT,CASQDRGRKAFF,TRBD1,-,TRBJ1-1,TRBV6-5
TGTGCCAGCAGCCCTAGACAGGGACGGGAAAAACTGTTTTTT,CASSPRQGREKLFF,TRBD1,-,TRBJ1-4,TRBV28
TGTGCCAGCAGCGCCAGCGGGAGGGTCACCTACAATGAGCAGTTCTTC,CASSASGRVTYNEQFF,TRBD2,-,TRBJ2-1,TRBV5-6
TGTGCCAGCAGTTCGCCTCGGACAGGACGAGGGGAGACCCAGTACTTC,CASSSPRTGRGETQYF,TRBD1,once,TRBJ2-5,TRBV6-5
TGTGCCAGCGGCCCCCGACTAGCGGGAGGAAAAAATGAGCAGTTCTTC,CASGPRLAGGKNEQFF,TRBD2,few,TRBJ2-1,TRBV7-2
TGTGCCAGCAGTTACGGGCACGTCAAAAACATTCAGTACTTC,CASSYGHVKNIQYF,-,-,TRBJ2-4,TRBV6-6
TGTGCCAGCAGCCAAAGGGGCTTGAACACTGAAGCTTTCTTT,CASSQRGLNTEAFF,-,few,TRBJ1-1,TRBV16
TGTGCCAGCGGGACAGGAATCACCGGGGAGCTGTTTTTT,CASGTGITGELFF,TRBD1,-,TRBJ2-2,TRBV2
TGTGCCAGCAGCCCAAGCCTTAGCGGAAGCTCCTACAATGAGCAGTTCTTC,CASSPSLSGSSYNEQFF,-,-,TRBJ2-1,TRBV13
TGTGCCATCAGTGTAAGGGAGCGGGAGGAGAATGAGCAGTTCTTC,CAISVREREENEQFF,TRBD2,-,TRBJ2-1,TRBV10-3
TGTGCCAGCAACCAGGGGAGGGCTAGCGGAGCCAATGAGCAGTTCTTC,CASNQGRASGANEQFF,-,few,TRBJ2-1,TRBV7-2
TGTGCCAGCAGCTTGGTCGGCAGGGGAACTTACGAGCAGTACTTC,CASSLVGRGTYEQYF,-,-,TRBJ2-7,TRBV7-2
TGTGCCAGCAGATATGACAGGGGAAACACTGAAGCTTTCTTT,CASRYDRGNTEAFF,TRBD1,few,TRBJ1-1,TRBV27
TGTGCCAGCAGCTTGGACTGGGGGGGCGAGCAGTACTTC,CASSLDWGGEQYF,TRBD2,few,TRBJ2-7,TRBV5-4
TGTGCCAGCAGCTGGGGACAGGGGGCGCCCTACGAGCAGTACTTC,CASSWGQGAPYEQYF,TRBD1,-,TRBJ2-7,TRBV7-2
TGTGCCACCAGCAGCGGGGGGTACCAGCCCCAGCATTTT,CATSSGGYQPQHF,-,-,TRBJ1-5,TRBV15
TGTGCCAGCAGTTACTCGGCTAGCGGGAGGGGCAATGAGCAGTTCTTC,CASSYSASGRGNEQFF,TRBD2,-,TRBJ2-1,TRBV6-5
TGTGCCAGCAGCGCGGACAGGGGGCTTGTCGGGGAGCTGTTTTTT,CASSADRGLVGELFF,TRBD1,few,TRBJ2-2,TRBV5-5
TGTGCCAGCAGTCTAGTAGTCCAAAACATTCAGTACTTC,CASSLVVQNIQYF,-,few,TRBJ2-4,TRBV7-2
TGTGCCAGCAGCGTAGCATCGGGGGGAGGGCAAGAGACCCAGTACTTC,CASSVASGGGQETQYF,TRBD2,-,TRBJ2-5,TRBV9
TGTGCCAGCAGCCCCCCGAGGGTAGATACGCAGTATTTT,CASSPPRVDTQYF,-,few,TRBJ2-3,TRBV5-4
TGTGCCAGCAGTGTGGAAGGACAGGGGTCGCAGCCCCAGCATTTT,CASSVEGQGSQPQHF,TRBD1,-,TRBJ1-5,TRBV6-1
TGTGCCTGGAGTACGCTAGCGGGAGGGCCCTACGAGCAGTACTTC,CAWSTLAGGPYEQYF,TRBD2,few,TRBJ2-7,TRBV30
TGTGCCAGCAGCCAAGACGGACTAGTTCTCTACAATGAGCAGTTCTTC,CASSQDGLVLYNEQFF,TRBD2,few,TRBJ2-1,TRBV4-2
TGTGCCAGCAGCTTAGCCGGACTAGCGGGAGGCAATGAGCAGTTCTTC,CASSLAGLAGGNEQFF,TRBD2,few,TRBJ2-1,TRBV7-2
TGTGCCTGGAGCGTACGGGACGGGAGGAGATACGAGCAGTACTTC,CAWSVRDGRRYEQYF,TRBD2,-,TRBJ2-7,TRBV30
TGTGCCAGCACCCGGGACAGGGGGTCCTACGAGCAGTACTTC,CASTRDRGSYEQYF,TRBD1,-,TRBJ2-7,TRBV7-2
TGTGCCTGGAGTGTAGTTCCTAGAGGCGACGTTAATACGCAGTATTTT,CAWSVVPRGDVNTQYF,-,-,TRBJ2-3,TRBV30
TGTGCCAGCAGCCCCCAGCGGGAGAGGAGGGATGAGCAGTTCTTC,CASSPQRERRDEQFF,TRBD2,few,TRBJ2-1,TRBV11-1
TGTGCCAGCAGCGCCGGGCTAGCGGGAGGGTACGAGCAGTACTTC,CASSAGLAGGYEQYF,TRBD2,few,TRBJ2-7,TRBV7-2
TGTGCCAGCAGTCTGGACAGGGGCAACTATGGCTACACCTTC,CASSLDRGNYGYTF,TRBD1,once,TRBJ1-2,TRBV28
TGCGCCAGCAGCTTGGCGGGTTCCCAAGAGACCCAGTACTTC,CASSLAGSQETQYF,-,few,TRBJ2-5,TRBV5-1
TGTGCCAGCAGTTTAAGCGGGAGGGGCCCCTACGAGCAGTACTTC,CASSLSGRGPYEQYF,TRBD2,few,TRBJ2-7,TRBV6-5
TGCGCCAGCAGCTTGGGGGGGGGAAATAGCAATCAGCCCCAGCATTTT,CASSLGGGNSNQPQHF,-,-,TRBJ1-5,TRBV5-1
TGTGCCAGCAGCCCCGGGGCTAGCGGGAGGGAGACCCAGTACTTC,CASSPGASGRETQYF,TRBD2,-,TRBJ2-5,TRBV9
TGTGCCAGCAGTGACACTGATGCCAAAAACATTCAGTACTTC,CASSDTDAKNIQYF,-,-,TRBJ2-4,TRBV25-1